These T cell receptor beta chains were read from a single sample in a study of cytomegalovirus exposure and HLA in healthy donors. Repertoires were generated with immunoSEQ multiplex PCR, while TCRdb's copy carries only in-frame clones and drops some. The table has about 82,000 clones, 65% to 85% seen once; the top ten hold about 3%. The sequenced sample consisted of PBMCs. These receptors originate from a man aged 50 to 60 in good health and CMV-seronegative. Both conserved end residues are part of each CDR3. Expanded clones get a size class; other rows say once, few or many, or leave the size out.

clone size	J gene	V gene	CDR3 protein
NA	TRBJ2-2	TRBV25-1	CASRTGVTGELFF
few	TRBJ2-2	TRBV9	CASSSTGGGGELFF
NA	TRBJ1-1	TRBV9	CASSVGPSRGAGDTEAFF
once	TRBJ1-2	TRBV6-5	CASIPRTDPIYGYTF
NA	TRBJ1-1	TRBV25-1	CASSPRTDTNTEAFF
NA	TRBJ2-7	TRBV11-2	CASSLGTGALEQYF
NA	TRBJ2-2	TRBV10-1	CASSPTGLARTGELFF
NA	TRBJ1-5	TRBV28	CASRKGTGFLNSNQPQHF
once	TRBJ2-7	TRBV28	CASKLRGLGSYEQYF
NA	TRBJ2-2	TRBV4-3	CASSRGQGNTGELFF
NA	TRBJ1-2	TRBV19	CATRQGAIGGGYTF
NA	TRBJ1-5	TRBV19	CASSMDRGQQPQHF
NA	TRBJ1-2	TRBV7-8	CASSLDDRPGYGYTF
NA	TRBJ2-1	TRBV5-1	CASSLQAGAYNEQFF
NA	TRBJ1-1	TRBV14	CASSPPGTGLTEAFF
once	TRBJ2-7	TRBV5-1	CASSPNGQGSEQYF
once	TRBJ1-5	TRBV19	CASSIGGGGGTQPQHF
NA	TRBJ2-3	TRBV27	CAIGRGGRADTQYF
few	TRBJ1-6	TRBV7-2	CASSRQSSYNSPLHF
NA	TRBJ1-4	TRBV7-9	CASSPGVAPNEKLFF
NA	TRBJ1-1	TRBV5-1	CASSSTGAQAEAFF
NA	TRBJ1-6	TRBV15	CATGTGIYNSPLHF
NA	TRBJ2-7	TRBV7-9	CASGPPTGPTYEQYF
NA	TRBJ2-7	TRBV2	CASSARSYEPYEQYF
NA	TRBJ2-2	TRBV7-2	CASSLSWTRGTGELFF
NA	TRBJ2-1	TRBV2	CASSEGPPGDYNEQFF
once	TRBJ1-4	TRBV5-1	CASRERLVDEKLFF
NA	TRBJ2-1	TRBV6-6	CATWASFHNEQFF
few	TRBJ1-5	TRBV28	CASRRGEYNQPQHF
NA	TRBJ2-5	TRBV10-3	CAIRQGVEEETQYF
NA	TRBJ2-3	TRBV19	CASSGTASTDTQYF
NA	TRBJ1-3	TRBV7-9	CASSARGAANTIYF
NA	TRBJ2-1	TRBV29-1	CSGEGDSYNEQFF
once	TRBJ1-3	TRBV29-1	CSVTQGSGNTIYF
NA	TRBJ1-5	TRBV2	CAMRDRESQPQHF
NA	TRBJ2-1	TRBV7-3	CASSTGTGNYNEQFF
NA	TRBJ2-5	TRBV11-1	CASSLFRGVETQYF
NA	TRBJ2-7	TRBV5-1	CASTPSGREDREQYF
NA	TRBJ1-6	TRBV19	CASSTIPAGGRGSPLHF
NA	TRBJ1-2	TRBV30	CAWSDGVNYGYTF
NA	TRBJ2-3	TRBV13	CASSLAGGSTDTQYF
NA	TRBJ1-2	TRBV7-9	CASSFVGQTGGYTF
NA	TRBJ2-7	TRBV28	CASSLRDSLNF
NA	TRBJ1-2	TRBV9	CASSGTGWHGYTF
NA	TRBJ2-5	TRBV5-1	CASSWPLASMRLAGGQETQYF
NA	TRBJ2-1	TRBV7-9	CASSTRASLAGGTYNEQFF
once	TRBJ2-5	TRBV6-5	CASSEGPRIVQYF
NA	TRBJ2-7	TRBV7-9	CASSYGPFHEQYF
NA	TRBJ1-1	TRBV28	CASSHHTGQLTEAFF
NA	TRBJ2-5	TRBV29-1	CSVEGQGQETQYF
NA	TRBJ2-5	TRBV7-9	CASSGGTGETQYF
NA	TRBJ2-4	TRBV6-1	CASSELSGGAHIQYF
NA	TRBJ1-2	TRBV6-5	CASTWGQGYGYTF
NA	TRBJ2-1	TRBV5-1	CASSLDRGYEQFF